This is a list of T cell receptor beta chains from one sample in a study of T cells after yellow fever vaccination. One entry per CDR3 protein, called by TCRdb with MiXCR from the 5' RACE reads. This table holds 340,000 or so distinct CDR3 sequences, approximately 12% found once. Sequencing used CD4+ T cells sorted from PBMCs, obtained 15 days after the yellow fever booster vaccination. All receptors derive from a man younger than 35 who received the YFV17D yellow fever vaccine. Both conserved end residues are part of each CDR3. Each record gives: clone size, D gene, J gene, V gene, CDR3 protein, CDR3 DNA. The D gene is left open where the match is weak. Where a row states a size, it is once, few, many or the class of an expanded clone; other rows omit it.

>NA|NA|TRBJ1-1|TRBV20-1
CSARDRGQGLFF
TGCAGTGCTAGAGATAGAGGGCAGGGTCTTTTCTTT
>few|NA|TRBJ2-5|TRBV5-4
CASSPTGLRIETQYF
TGTGCCAGCAGCCCGACAGGCCTAAGAATAGAGACCCAGTACTTC
>NA|NA|TRBJ2-3|TRBV2
CASSWTVSTDTQYF
TGTGCCAGCAGCTGGACAGTTAGCACAGATACGCAGTATTTT
>few|TRBD1|TRBJ1-6|TRBV10-3
CAIRDRGYNSPLHF
TGTGCCATCCGGGACAGGGGGTATAATTCACCCCTCCACTTT
>NA|TRBD2|TRBJ2-1|TRBV28
CASSLPGGASSYNEQFF
TGTGCCAGCAGTTTACCCGGGGGGGCCAGCTCCTACAATGAGCAGTTCTTC
>few|NA|TRBJ2-2|TRBV29-1
CSVELNTGELFF
TGCAGCGTTGAACTGAACACCGGGGAGCTGTTTTTT
>NA|NA|TRBJ2-5|TRBV25-1
CASSLDRHQETQYF
TGTGCCAGCAGTTTAGACAGGCACCAAGAGACCCAGTACTTC
>NA|TRBD1|TRBJ1-3|TRBV18
CASSPGTGSSSGNTIYF
TGTGCCAGCTCACCCGGGACAGGCTCTAGCTCTGGAAACACCATATATTTT
>few|TRBD1|TRBJ2-1|TRBV10-3
CAIRAGTGEIGEQFF
TGTGCCATCAGGGCCGGGACAGGGGAGATTGGTGAGCAGTTCTTC
>many|NA|TRBJ2-2|TRBV5-1
CASSLGGTNTGELFF
TGCGCCAGCAGCTTGGGGGGGACGAACACCGGGGAGCTGTTTTTT
>NA|NA|TRBJ1-3|TRBV4-2
CASSQAAPGVGSSGNTIYF
TGTGCCAGCAGCCAAGCAGCTCCGGGAGTCGGAAGTTCTGGAAACACCATATATTTT
>many|NA|TRBJ2-7|TRBV11-2
CASSTQATYEQYF
TGTGCCAGCAGCACACAGGCGACCTACGAGCAGTACTTC
>few|NA|TRBJ1-2|TRBV3-1
CASSHRTAVSYGYTF
TGTGCCAGCAGCCACAGGACGGCGGTCTCCTATGGCTACACCTTC
>NA|TRBD1|TRBJ2-7|TRBV25-1
CASSESGDSYEQYF
TGTGCCAGCAGTGAATCAGGGGACAGCTACGAGCAGTACTTC